One sample yielded the 19 T cell receptor beta chains listed below, sequenced in a study of identical twins. In TCRdb, the 5' RACE reads were re-called with MiXCR into one record per CDR3 protein. The sample yields about 890,000 distinct CDR3 sequences, about 12% seen once. These data were also reused for a study on yellow fever vaccine responses in identical twins.

Sequencing input: PBMCs. Source of these receptors: a woman aged 18 to 35 in good health.

V and J are TRBV10-3 and TRBJ2-1; no definite D call. V lost 3 bases, J lost 8 bases, and 11 bases lay in between. The CDR3 sequence is 13 residues long. Germline V gives CDR1 ENHRY, CDR2 SYGVKD. The CDR3 loop reads CAISDYDSDEQFF. DNA of the CDR3: TGTGCCATCAGTGACTACGACTCCGATGAGCAGTTCTTC.

This clonotype has just a few counts. The rearrangement links TRBV7-2 to TRBJ2-2; no clear D gene. The germline V and J ends were trimmed by 5 bases and 9 bases, with 10 bases remaining between them. Per germline, CDR1 SGHTA and CDR2 FQGNSA. The CDR3 consists of 12 residues. This CDR3 reads CASSPVFRELFF. CDR3 nucleotide sequence: TGTGCCAGCAGCCCTGTATTTCGGGAGCTGTTTTTT.

The chain has TRBV28 and TRBJ2-7; TRBD1 is a possible D gene (8 bases). Per the germline V gene, CDR1 is MDHEN and CDR2 is SYDVKM. CDR3 length: 13 amino acids. DNA of the CDR3: TGTGCTTGGCGGGGGACAGGCTCCTACGAGCAGTACTTC. Encoded protein: CAWRGTGSYEQYF.

In this sample, this clonotype turned up many times. The chain joins TRBV7-9 to TRBJ2-1; 10 nucleotides align to TRBD1. The CDR3 is made up of 14 amino acids. The V gene's germline CDR1 is SEHNR and CDR2 FQNEAQ (reference sequence). Trimming cost V 5 bases and J 7 bases; bases outside gene matches: 5. The CDR3 nucleotides are TGTGCCAGCAGCCCGGGACAGGGGAATAATGAGCAGTTCTTC. Its translation is CASSPGQGNNEQFF.

This clonotype was seen at least ten times. The chain links TRBV29-1 to TRBJ2-1; 9 bases map to TRBD1. Germline lookup yields CDR1 SQVTM and CDR2 ANQGSEA. Germline trimming cut 4 bases from V and 3 bases from J; bases unmatched to any gene: 4. The CDR3 length is 14 residues. CDR3 nucleotide sequence: TGCAGCGTTGCCGGACAGGGGAACTACAATGAGCAGTTCTTC. It specifies CSVAGQGNYNEQFF.

This clonotype occurred a few times. The rearrangement uses TRBV2 and TRBJ2-5; D is possibly TRBD1 or TRBD2 (6 bases each). The V gene's germline CDR1 is SNHLY and CDR2 FYNNEI. The CDR3 totals 14 residues. The V gene lost 4 bases and the J gene lost 1 base, with 10 bases spanning the gap. The CDR3: CASSGGAVQETQYF. The CDR3 nucleotides read TGTGCCAGCAGTGGGGGGGCAGTCCAAGAGACCCAGTACTTC.

The chain joins TRBV12-3 or TRBV12-4 to TRBJ2-1, with TRBD2 identical over 8 bases. The J segment lost 4 bases and the V segment lost 0 bases, leaving 2 bases of the junction unmatched. The CDR3 length is 15 residues. This chain's CDR3 is CASSLAGLVYNEQFF. The DNA of the CDR3 is TGTGCCAGCAGTTTAGCGGGACTAGTTTACAATGAGCAGTTCTTC.

In this sample, this clonotype turned up a few times. V and J are TRBV24-1 and TRBJ2-6; D gene ambiguous. This CDR3 spans 12 amino acids. CDR1 KGHDR and CDR2 SFDVKD come from the germline V gene. V gave up 9 bases and J gave up 5 bases, with 7 bases separating them. In DNA form, the CDR3 reads TGTGCCACCGGAACACGGGCCAACGTCCTGACTTTC. Amino acids: CATGTRANVLTF.

The V call is TRBV6-2 or TRBV6-3, the J call TRBJ2-7, with 9 positions matching TRBD1. This CDR3 has 15 residues. CDR1 and CDR2 (germline): MNHEY, SVGEGT. V lost 2 bases and J lost 1; bases outside the gene matches: 3. The CDR3 DNA is TGTGCCAGCAGTTACATAGGACAGGGGTCCTACGAGCAGTACTTC. Amino acid sequence: CASSYIGQGSYEQYF.

This clonotype was counted ten times or more. V usage is TRBV5-1 and J usage is TRBJ2-7; D uncertain. The V gene's germline CDR1 is SGHRS and CDR2 YFSETQ. CDR3 length: 14 residues. With 0 bases removed from V and 2 bases from J, the gap between germline ends came to 9 bases. CDR3: CASSLVVDTYEQYF. CDR3 sequence (DNA): TGCGCCAGCAGCTTGGTTGTGGATACCTACGAGCAGTACTTC.

This clonotype showed up just a few times. V gene TRBV3-1 combines with J gene TRBJ2-5, with 16 bases aligning to TRBD2. The CDR3 is made up of 17 amino acids. The J segment lost 7 bases and the V segment lost 4 bases, leaving 9 bases of the junction unmatched. Per germline, CDR1 LGHDT and CDR2 YNNKEL (reference sequence). The CDR3 nucleotides are TGTGCCAGCAGCCTCGGGGGACTAGCGGGGGGGCAGGGGACCCAGTACTTC. It specifies CASSLGGLAGGQGTQYF.

This clonotype was found a few times. J is TRBJ1-5 and V is TRBV5-1; D remains ambiguous. Germline lookup yields CDR1 SGHRS and CDR2 YFSETQ. The CDR3 runs 15 residues. With 0 bases removed from V and 6 bases from J, the gap between germline ends came to 13 bases. In nucleotides, the CDR3 is TGCGCCAGCAGCTTGGGATTCCCGGAGGGTCAGCCCCAGCATTTT. Amino acids: CASSLGFPEGQPQHF. The entire variable domain, with the rest obtained from reference TRBV5-1 and TRBJ1-5, is as follows: KAGVTQTPRYLIKTRGQQVTLSCSPISGHRSVSWYQQTPGQGLQFLFEYFSETQRNKGNFPGRFSGRQFSNSRSEMNVSTLELGDSALYLCASSLGFPEGQPQHFGDGTRLSIL.

The genes are TRBV6-6 and TRBJ1-5; TRBD1 agrees at 7 bases. The CDR3 contains 13 residues. The germline V gene encodes CDR1 MNHNY and CDR2 SVGAGI (reference sequence). V was clipped by 4 bases and J by 6 bases; unmatched bases: 3. CDR3 loop: CASSSAGGQPQHF. In DNA form, the CDR3 reads TGTGCCAGCAGTTCAGCAGGGGGTCAGCCCCAGCATTTT.

This clonotype was observed at least ten times. This sequence joins TRBV10-2 and TRBJ2-7, with TRBD1 as a possible D gene (5 bases). CDR1 and CDR2 (germline): WSHSY, SAAADI. Trimming cost V 2 bases and J 3 bases, with 14 bases left between them. CDR3 length: 15 residues. CDR3 loop: CASSERGREHYEQYV. The CDR3 DNA follows: TGCGCCAGCAGTGAGAGGGGCAGGGAACACTACGAGCAGTACGTC.

The chain has TRBV12-3 or TRBV12-4 and TRBJ2-1, with TRBD2 identical over 8 bases. Trimming cost V 5 bases and J 7 bases; bases outside gene matches: 10. There are 15 residues in the CDR3. CDR3 nucleotides: TGTGCCAGCAGTCTCGGGAGGGCCCTTACAAATGAGCAGTTCTTC. Its translation is CASSLGRALTNEQFF.

The rearrangement uses TRBV7-9 and TRBJ2-3; D uncertain. CDR1 is SEHNR and CDR2 is FQNEAQ in the germline V gene (reference sequence). Trimming left V 2 bases short and J 2 bases short, with 11 bases between. The CDR3 consists of 15 residues. The CDR3 sequence: CASSLSSIHTDTQYF. CDR3 bases: TGTGCCAGCAGCTTATCATCTATCCACACAGATACGCAGTATTTT.

This clonotype has a count of ten or more. The chain recombines TRBV10-3 with TRBJ2-1; TRBD2 is a possible D gene (5 bases). V dropped 3 bases and J dropped 0 bases, with 15 bases sitting between them. CDR3 size: 17 residues. Germline V lookup: CDR1 ENHRY, CDR2 SYGVKD. The CDR3 loop reads CAISETHPGSSYNEQFF. In nucleotides, the CDR3 is TGTGCCATCAGTGAAACCCATCCGGGGAGCTCCTACAATGAGCAGTTCTTC.

The rearrangement joins TRBV6-5 to TRBJ2-1, with D possibly TRBD2 on 6 matching bases. CDR3 length: 16 residues. Trimming took 4 bases from V and 8 from J, leaving 21 bases between them. Germline V gives CDR1 MNHEY, CDR2 SVGAGI. The CDR3 DNA reads as TGTGCCAGCAGTTCTCGGCGAACGGGAGTTGGACATGAGCAGTTCTTC. This gives the protein CASSSRRTGVGHEQFF.

This clonotype was found many times. The CDR3 protein is CASSLWTTQPGELFF. Written as DNA, the CDR3 is TGTGCCAGCAGCTTATGGACTACCCAACCCGGGGAGCTGTTTTTT. The chain carries TRBV7-9 and TRBJ2-2; D possibly corresponds to TRBD2 (6 bases). From germline, CDR1 is SEHNR and CDR2 FQNEAQ (reference sequence). The CDR3 consists of 15 residues. V lost 2 bases and J lost 6, with 13 bases in between.